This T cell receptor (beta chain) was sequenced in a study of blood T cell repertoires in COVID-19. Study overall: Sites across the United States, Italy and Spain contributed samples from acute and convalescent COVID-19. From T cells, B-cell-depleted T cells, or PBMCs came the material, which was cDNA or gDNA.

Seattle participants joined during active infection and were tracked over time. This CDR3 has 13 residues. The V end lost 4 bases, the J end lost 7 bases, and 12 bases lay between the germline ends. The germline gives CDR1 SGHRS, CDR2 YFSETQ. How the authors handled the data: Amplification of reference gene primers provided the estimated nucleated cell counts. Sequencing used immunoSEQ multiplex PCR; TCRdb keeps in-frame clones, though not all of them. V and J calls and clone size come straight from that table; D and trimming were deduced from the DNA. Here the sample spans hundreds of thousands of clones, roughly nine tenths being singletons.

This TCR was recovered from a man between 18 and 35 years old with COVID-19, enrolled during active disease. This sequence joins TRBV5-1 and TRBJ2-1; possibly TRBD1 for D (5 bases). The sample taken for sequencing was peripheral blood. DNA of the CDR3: TGCGCCAGCAGCCCAGGACATGTTAATGAGCAGTTCTTC. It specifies CASSPGHVNEQFF.